These 4 T cell receptor beta chains share one sample of origin, sequenced in a study of blood T cell repertoires in COVID-19 (dated by TCRdb to the early 2020s). Receptor libraries were prepared by the immunoSEQ multiplex PCR assay. Here the immuneACCESS table is served through TCRdb, limited to in-frame sequences with V and J called. Missing clones are a known gap in these copies; in checked studies unresolved V genes cover under half, and the rest lacks a known reason. The sample data list approximately 350,000 clones, and around 86% of these were observed just once. The top ten clonotypes cover approximately 4.7% of the sample. The sample was PBMCs or T cells enriched from blood (not recorded which). Every receptor here comes from a woman between 50 and 59 years old who had recovered from COVID-19.

A few counts support this clone. The rearrangement uses TRBV5-5 and TRBJ1-2, with 8 bases identical to TRBD1. The CDR3 contains 16 residues. The germline V gene has CDR1 SGHKS and CDR2 YYEKEE (reference sequence). J gave up 2 bases and V 0 bases, and 6 bases lay outside the gene matches. CDR3 DNA: TGTGCCAGCAGCTTGGGAGTAGGACAGGGCAACTATGGCTACACCTTC. It specifies CASSLGVGQGNYGYTF.

This chain connects TRBV19 to TRBJ1-2; D is perhaps TRBD1 (6 bases). V was pared by 5 bases and J by 4 bases, with 14 bases between. The CDR3 runs 14 residues. CDR1 and CDR2 from the germline V gene are LNHDA and SQIVND (reference sequence). The CDR3 here is CASSGGGHFYGYTF. CDR3 DNA sequence: TGTGCCAGTAGTGGGGGCGGGCACTTCTATGGCTACACCTTC.

The chain combines TRBV30 with TRBJ1-2; TRBD1 matches at 12 bases. The length of the CDR3 is 15 residues. CDR1 is GTSNPN, CDR2 SVGIG, per germline (reference sequence). V lost 3 bases to trimming and J lost 7 bases; unmatched junction nucleotides: 9. CDR3 in amino acids: CAWREQGQGASGYTF. The CDR3 DNA reads TGTGCCTGGAGGGAACAGGGACAGGGGGCGAGTGGCTACACCTTC.

This clone was detected only a few times. This chain uses TRBV11-3 with TRBJ1-1, with 7 nucleotides matching TRBD1. The CDR3 covers 15 residues. V was pared by 5 bases and J by 0 bases, with 6 bases of the junction left unmatched. The germline CDR1 and CDR2 sequences are SGHNT and YENEEA. The CDR3 sequence is CASSVTGAVNTEAFF. The DNA for the CDR3 is TGTGCCAGCAGCGTAACAGGGGCCGTGAACACTGAAGCTTTCTTT.